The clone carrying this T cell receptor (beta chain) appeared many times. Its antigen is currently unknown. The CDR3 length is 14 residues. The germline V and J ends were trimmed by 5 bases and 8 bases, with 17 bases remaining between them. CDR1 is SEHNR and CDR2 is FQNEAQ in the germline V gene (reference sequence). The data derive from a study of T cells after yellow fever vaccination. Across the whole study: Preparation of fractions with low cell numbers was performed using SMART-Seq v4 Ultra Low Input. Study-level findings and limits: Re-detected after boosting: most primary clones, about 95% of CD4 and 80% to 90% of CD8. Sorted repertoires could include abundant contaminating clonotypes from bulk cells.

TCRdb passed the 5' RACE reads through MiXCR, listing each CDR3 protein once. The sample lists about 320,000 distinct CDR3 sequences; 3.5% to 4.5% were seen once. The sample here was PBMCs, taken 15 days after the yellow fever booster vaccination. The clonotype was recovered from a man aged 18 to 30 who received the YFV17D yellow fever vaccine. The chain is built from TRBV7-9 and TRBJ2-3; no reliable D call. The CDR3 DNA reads TGTGCCAGCAGCCCGGACCGAGGAGTTGGTACGCAGTATTTT. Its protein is CASSPDRGVGTQYF. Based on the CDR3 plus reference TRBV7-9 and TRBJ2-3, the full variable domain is DTGVSQNPRHKITKRGQNVTFRCDPISEHNRLYWYRQTLGQGPEFLTYFQNEAQLEKSRLLSDRFSAERPKGSFSTLEIQRTEQGDSAMYLCASSPDRGVGTQYFGPGTRLTVL.